These T cell receptor beta chains were read from a single sample in a study of blood T cells in healthy people across ages. Using its own MiXCR run on the 5' RACE reads, TCRdb lists one record per CDR3 protein. In the table there are about 1.6 million distinct CDR3 sequences, around 36% of which are singletons. The sample comprised blood. These receptors were collected from a woman aged 30 to 39 in good health. CDR3s include the opening cysteine and the closing phenylalanine or tryptophan. D genes are given only for firm matches.

V,D,length,CDR3
TRBV10-3,TRBD2,14,CAIRDSGGEYEQYF
TRBV7-9,.,12,CASRRGGGEQFF
TRBV6-1,.,13,CASSDRVNTDAFF
TRBV6-1,TRBD2,17,CASSEALRLAGGLTQYF
TRBV20-1,.,14,CSAPGGPTNEKLFF
TRBV20-1,.,15,CSARPGGLSYDEQFF
TRBV28,TRBD1,18,CASSLPTGTGGSVYGYTF
TRBV6-1,TRBD1,15,CASRAGQGATYEQYF
TRBV4-1,.,14,CASSQAQIPYGYTF
TRBV3-1,.,19,CASSQDRVLYGTFSETQYF
TRBV12-3/TRBV12-4,.,12,CASSLPGNIQYF
TRBV7-8,TRBD1,12,CASSPTGGAEFF
TRBV4-1,.,16,CASSPPWRQRNEKLFF
TRBV6-5,TRBD2,16,CASPGGPIEKSYEQYF
TRBV20-1,TRBD2,17,CSAPRGGGPSNAYEQYF
TRBV5-1,.,15,CASSLDGLRVYEQYF
TRBV12-3/TRBV12-4,TRBD2,15,CASSLNRLAGGLLFF
TRBV28,.,16,CASSSTGGGHYNEQFF
TRBV20-1,.,15,CSASPQVLANYGYTF
TRBV10-3,.,15,CAISGTTGKEETQYF
TRBV7-2,.,13,CASSLGRAEKLFF
TRBV5-1,.,14,CASRPDPSTDTQYF
TRBV4-2,.,14,CASSQDASSNEAFF
TRBV4-2,TRBD1,14,CVSSQRGRAYEQYF
TRBV30,.,14,CARGGQQGLYGYTF
TRBV7-3,.,15,CASSLQRVSYNEQFF
TRBV7-9,TRBD1,14,CASSTTTGSETQYF
TRBV9,TRBD2,15,CASSVSRGSGETQYF
TRBV7-2,TRBD2,14,CASSPIGLAETQYF
TRBV4-2,.,17,CASSPGTGGSSYNEQFF
TRBV21-1,.,13,CASSRPEAEGYTF
TRBV7-2,.,14,CASSLFLDPAEQFF
TRBV2,.,15,CASSDVAVSTDTQYF
TRBV20-1,TRBD2,15,CSASPSGGFHNEQFF
TRBV20-1,TRBD2,17,CSARIGAGEYVCDEQFF
TRBV27,.,13,CASSLDRGWEQFF
TRBV15,.,16,CATSRGRQTRSYEQYF
TRBV7-9,.,18,CASSFYTGPGVVYNEQFF
TRBV27,TRBD1,15,CASSFPGGSTDTQYF
TRBV27,.,14,CASSAQGPPDTQYF
TRBV30,.,13,CAWRLQENQPQHF
TRBV29-1,.,13,CSVESAPNTGAFF
TRBV5-1,.,16,CASSGKPRGVGDTQYF